These 22 T cell receptor beta chains were sequenced from one sample in a study of cytomegalovirus exposure and HLA in healthy donors. TCRdb's copy holds only in-frame clones and misses some; the assay was immunoSEQ multiplex PCR. The table lists some 66,000 clones, around 97% of them singletons. The sample comprised PBMCs. All receptors derive from a woman under 30 in good health and CMV-seropositive.

The chain combines TRBV28 with TRBJ1-1; 9 positions match TRBD1. The J segment lost 3 bases and the V segment lost 7 bases, leaving 6 bases of the junction unmatched. CDR1 is MDHEN, CDR2 SYDVKM, per germline. The CDR3 totals 14 residues. CDR3 DNA sequence: TGTGCCAGCACCCAAGGGACAGGGTACACTGAAGCTTTCTTT. This sequence encodes CASTQGTGYTEAFF.

This rearrangement joins TRBV9 to TRBJ1-2; D may be TRBD1 (5 bases). The CDR3 loop spans 14 amino acids. Germline V gene lookup returns CDR1 SGDLS and CDR2 YYNGEE. Trimming pared 4 bases from V and 4 bases from J, leaving 14 bases between. The CDR3 sequence is CASSPHTGTYGYTF. The CDR3 coding sequence is TGTGCCAGCAGCCCCCATACAGGTACCTATGGCTACACCTTC.

The genes are TRBV2 and TRBJ1-5; D not resolved. The CDR3 totals 15 residues. Trimming cost V 0 bases and J 8 bases, with 14 bases left between them. CDR1 is SNHLY and CDR2 is FYNNEI in the germline V gene. Here the CDR3 reads CASSEALGGLEPQHF. The DNA of the CDR3 is TGTGCCAGCAGTGAAGCGCTTGGCGGACTGGAGCCCCAGCATTTT. Supplemented by reference TRBV2 and TRBJ1-5, the full variable domain reads EPEVTQTPSHQVTQMGQEVILRCVPISNHLYFYWYRQILGQKVEFLVSFYNNEISEKSEIFDDQFSVERPDGSNFTLKIRSTKLEDSAMYFCASSEALGGLEPQHFGDGTRLSIL.

The chain employs TRBV19 and TRBJ1-5; 7 bases are a match to TRBD1. V shed 4 bases and J 3 bases; nucleotides not matched to a gene: 3. This CDR3 spans 14 amino acids. Germline V CDR1 and CDR2: LNHDA, SQIVND (reference sequence). CDR3 residues: CASSKGQNNQPQHF. CDR3 in DNA: TGTGCCAGTAGTAAGGGACAGAACAATCAGCCCCAGCATTTT.

The gene calls are TRBV6-5 and TRBJ2-1, with TRBD2 matching over 8 bases. Germline CDR1 and CDR2: MNHEY and SVGAGI. With V trimmed by 7 bases and J by 6 bases, 5 bases remained unmatched. CDR3 length equals 13 residues. CDR3: CASTSGTSNEQFF. As DNA, the CDR3 is TGTGCCAGCACCTCCGGGACTAGCAATGAGCAGTTCTTC.

The rearrangement joins TRBV7-2 to TRBJ1-2, with TRBD1 identical over 8 bases. J gave up 3 bases and V 5 bases, and 5 bases lay outside the gene matches. In germline, CDR1 is SGHTA, CDR2 FQGNSA. The CDR3 loop spans 14 amino acids. The CDR3 DNA sequence: TGTGCCAGCAGCCTGGACAGGGATTACTATGGCTACACCTTC. Translation gives CASSLDRDYYGYTF.

The chain combines TRBV6-6 with TRBJ1-2; TRBD1 aligns across 7 bases. Germline V lookup: CDR1 MNHNY, CDR2 SVGAGI (reference sequence). Germline trimming cut 6 bases from V and 3 bases from J; bases unmatched to any gene: 10. This CDR3 is 15 amino acids long. Here the CDR3 reads CASRKTGNQDYGYTF. The CDR3 region has the DNA TGTGCCAGCAGGAAGACAGGGAACCAGGACTATGGCTACACCTTC.

The rearrangement links TRBV29-1 to TRBJ1-4, with unresolved D. The germline gives CDR1 SQVTM, CDR2 ANQGSEA. Trimming pared 5 bases from V and 7 bases from J, leaving 14 bases between. The CDR3 is 13 amino acids. The CDR3 region is CSVCRARGEKLFF. Here the CDR3 DNA reads TGCAGCGTTTGTAGGGCGCGGGGTGAAAAACTGTTTTTT.

The CDR3, as DNA: TGTGCCAGCAGCGCGCAGGGGGCGGGAAGTCAGCCCCAGCATTTT. Protein: CASSAQGAGSQPQHF. V gene TRBV11-2 combines with J gene TRBJ1-5; 8 bases map to TRBD1. The CDR3 sequence is 15 residues long. Germline lookup yields CDR1 SGHAT and CDR2 FQNNGV. J lost 6 bases, V lost 5 bases, and 9 bases had no gene match.

The V call is TRBV5-1, the J call TRBJ1-1; D might be TRBD1 (6 bases). The CDR3 runs 14 residues. Germline CDR1 SGHRS, CDR2 YFSETQ. Trimming removed 5 bases from V and 0 bases from J, with 11 bases in between. For the CDR3, the DNA is TGCGCCAGCAGTCAGGACAGTCTGAACACTGAAGCTTTCTTT. It codes for CASSQDSLNTEAFF.

The chain employs TRBV28 and TRBJ1-4; tentatively, D is TRBD1 (5 bases). Trimming removed 1 base at V and 8 bases at J, with 17 bases between. The CDR3 length is 16 residues. Per the germline V gene, CDR1 is MDHEN and CDR2 is SYDVKM. CDR3 sequence reads: CASSLSYRIQGEKLFF. The CDR3 DNA reads TGTGCCAGCAGTTTATCATACAGGATTCAAGGCGAAAAACTGTTTTTT.

V usage is TRBV11-2 and J usage is TRBJ2-5; D unresolved. The CDR3 covers 13 residues. V lost 2 bases and J lost 2, with 6 bases in between. Germline assignment: CDR1 SGHAT and CDR2 FQNNGV. The CDR3 here is CASSLSTQETQYF. Here the CDR3 DNA reads TGTGCCAGCAGCTTAAGCACTCAAGAGACCCAGTACTTC.

The chain combines TRBV9 with TRBJ2-3; 7 bases line up with TRBD2. Trimming at V came to 0 bases and at J to 6 bases, leaving 13 bases not matched to a gene. Looked up from germline, CDR1 is SGDLS and CDR2 is YYNGEE. The CDR3 is made up of 17 amino acids. CDR3 residues: CASSVVLGGSIPDTQYF. The CDR3 nucleotides read TGTGCCAGCAGCGTAGTTCTTGGCGGGAGTATCCCCGATACGCAGTATTTT.

The V and J genes are TRBV28 and TRBJ2-5; D might be TRBD2 (6 bases). The germline V gene has CDR1 MDHEN and CDR2 SYDVKM. With 5 bases removed from V and 7 bases from J, the gap between germline ends came to 11 bases. The CDR3 loop spans 12 amino acids. Here the CDR3 DNA reads TGTGCCAGCAGTGAGGTCGGGGGGACCCAGTACTTC. Its protein product is CASSEVGGTQYF.

The chain is built from TRBV5-1 and TRBJ1-1; TRBD1 matches 7 bases. Germline-derived CDR1 and CDR2 are SGHRS and YFSETQ. The trim removed 0 bases at V and 2 bases at J, leaving 4 bases unmatched. This CDR3 is 15 amino acids long. CDR3 bases: TGCGCCAGCAGCTTGGGAGGGGGCCCTAACACTGAAGCTTTCTTT. Protein sequence: CASSLGGGPNTEAFF.

This rearrangement joins TRBV30 to TRBJ2-1; perhaps TRBD2 as D (6 bases). Germline CDR1 and CDR2: GTSNPN and SVGIG (reference sequence). This CDR3 has 15 residues. V shed 2 bases and J shed 3 bases, with 14 bases lying between them. The chain's CDR3 is CAWSTDREIYNEQFF. The CDR3 bases are TGTGCCTGGAGTACGGATCGGGAGATCTACAATGAGCAGTTCTTC.

The J gene is TRBJ2-1, the V gene TRBV4-2; 10 bases map to TRBD2. The CDR3 consists of 17 residues. Per germline, CDR1 LGHNA and CDR2 YNFKEQ. V shed 1 base, J shed 9 bases, and the junction held 12 bases outside the gene matches. CDR3 residues: CASSQVWLAGDEGEQFF. The CDR3 DNA is TGTGCCAGCAGCCAAGTTTGGCTAGCGGGAGATGAAGGTGAGCAGTTCTTC.

This clone was observed once. As DNA, the CDR3 is TGTGCCAGCAGCTTGGCCGCGGGGGGGGAGACCCAGTACTTC. Translation gives CASSLAAGGETQYF. The gene calls are TRBV5-6 and TRBJ2-5; 9 bases are a match to TRBD2. The CDR3 is 14 residues long. Germline loops: CDR1 SGHDT, CDR2 YYEEEE. The J segment lost 5 bases and the V segment lost 0 bases, leaving 2 bases of the junction unmatched.

The V call is TRBV6-1, the J call TRBJ2-7, with D unresolved. CDR1 and CDR2 from the germline V gene are MNHNS and SASEGT. The CDR3 runs to 12 residues. The V gene lost 3 bases and the J gene lost 4 bases, with 7 bases spanning the gap. CDR3 bases: TGTGCCAGCAGTGAGTACAGTTACGAGCAGTACTTC. Translating it yields CASSEYSYEQYF.

The chain is built from TRBV5-6 and TRBJ1-5; tentative D call: TRBD1 (5 bases). This CDR3 region has 13 residues. Trimming pared 0 bases from V and 6 bases from J, leaving 7 bases between. CDR1 is SGHDT, CDR2 YYEEEE, per germline. The chain's CDR3 is CASSLGGTQPQHF. The CDR3 nucleotides are TGTGCCAGCAGCTTGGGGGGCACTCAGCCCCAGCATTTT.

A single count supports this clone. The genes are TRBV6-1 and TRBJ2-1, with TRBD2 matching 13 bases. Germline CDR1 reads MNHNS; CDR2 reads SASEGT. This CDR3 is built from 15 residues. V lost 2 bases, J lost 8 bases, and 3 bases stayed unmatched. The CDR3 nucleotides are TGTGCCAGCAGTGAAAATGGACTAGCGGGAGATGAGCAGTTCTTC. It encodes CASSENGLAGDEQFF.

V usage is TRBV6-5 and J usage is TRBJ2-2; possibly TRBD1 for D (6 bases). This CDR3 has 15 residues. Germline V CDR1 and CDR2: MNHEY, SVGAGI. V was cut by 1 base and J by 4 bases, with 10 bases left in between. CDR3 in DNA: TGTGCCAGCAGTTACTACAGGGTTCTCACCGGGGAGCTGTTTTTT. Protein product: CASSYYRVLTGELFF.